Each of the 21 T cell receptor beta chains below was sequenced from the same sample in a study of blood T cells in healthy people across ages. With a J-beta primer mix and a sample-barcoded 5' primer, a second PCR ran about 6 to 11 cycles. TCRdb passed the 5' RACE reads through MiXCR, listing each CDR3 protein once. The top ten clones hold around 21% of a sample with some 710,000 distinct CDR3 sequences, approximately 22% of them seen once. Sequencing was performed on blood. The origin of the receptors is a man aged 65 to 79 in good health.

The V and J genes are TRBV11-2 and TRBJ2-7; D not resolved. CDR1 is SGHAT, CDR2 FQNNGV, per germline. Trimming took off 1 base at V and 6 bases at J, with 10 bases between the two ends. The CDR3 consists of 13 residues. The CDR3 coding sequence is TGTGCCAGCAGCTTAGGCAGGCACCTCGAGCAGTACGTC. It is translated as CASSLGRHLEQYV.

This clonotype has only a few counts. V gene TRBV20-1 combines with J gene TRBJ2-7; no clear D gene. The V end was cut by 3 bases, the J end by 3 bases, with 15 bases between. This CDR3 comprises 14 residues. Germline lookup yields CDR1 DFQATT and CDR2 SNEGSKA (reference sequence). This CDR3 is CSASTTLKRYEQYF. The CDR3 nucleotides read TGCAGTGCTAGTACGACTCTTAAACGCTACGAGCAGTACTTC.

The chain recombines TRBV11-1 with TRBJ1-2; 7 nucleotides agree with TRBD1. From germline, CDR1 is SGHAT and CDR2 FQDESV (reference sequence). The J segment lost 6 bases and the V segment lost 1 base, leaving 5 bases of the junction unmatched. The CDR3 has 14 residues. The CDR3 nucleotides are TGTGCCAGCAGCTTAGGGGACAGAAGAAATGGCTACACCTTC. Protein product: CASSLGDRRNGYTF.

The V call is TRBV18, the J call TRBJ1-1; 7 bases match TRBD1. The CDR3 spans 14 residues. The germline V gene encodes CDR1 KGHSH and CDR2 LQKENI. Trimming took 6 bases from V and 6 from J; bases not matched to a gene: 10. The CDR3 loop is CASSRQGYMAEAFF. CDR3 sequence (DNA): TGTGCCAGCTCCCGACAGGGTTATATGGCTGAAGCTTTCTTT.

This clonotype was seen a handful of times. The J gene is TRBJ2-7, the V gene TRBV12-3 or TRBV12-4; D uncertain. Trimming cost V 2 bases and J 7 bases, with 9 bases left between them. This CDR3 comprises 12 residues. DNA of the CDR3: TGTGCCAGCAGTTTATACGGTCTTGAGCAGTACTTC. This encodes CASSLYGLEQYF.

The chain has TRBV4-1 and TRBJ2-3; TRBD2 aligns across 8 bases. From germline, CDR1 is MGHRA and CDR2 YSYEKL. V shed 7 bases, J shed 4 bases, and the junction held 7 bases outside the gene matches. This CDR3 region has 14 residues. CDR3 DNA sequence: TGCGCCAGCAACCCGGGACTAGACCCAGATACGCAGTATTTT. It translates to CASNPGLDPDTQYF.

The V call is TRBV29-1, the J call TRBJ2-5; 8 nucleotides line up with TRBD1. Judging by the DNA end, TRBJ2-1 fits better; the J call may be wrong. The CDR3 runs 14 residues. The germline gives CDR1 SQVTM, CDR2 ANQGSEA. Here the CDR3 reads CSVEGDRLLMGQFF. CDR3 bases: TGCAGCGTTGAAGGGGACAGGCTTTTAATGGGGCAGTTCTTC.

This clonotype has more than one count but fewer than ten. The rearrangement uses TRBV3-1 and TRBJ2-7; D perhaps matches TRBD2 (5 bases). V lost 0 bases and J 2 bases, leaving 20 bases between the germline ends. Germline values: CDR1 LGHDT, CDR2 YNNKEL (reference sequence). The CDR3 covers 18 residues. The CDR3 region has the DNA TGTGCCAGCAGCCAAGATTGGGCCGGCGGAGGCCGAACCTACGAGCAGTACTTC. Encoded protein: CASSQDWAGGGRTYEQYF.

This chain uses TRBV6-2 or TRBV6-3 with TRBJ2-3, with TRBD2 matching 9 bases. CDR1 is MNHEY, CDR2 SVGEGT, per germline. V trimming: 8 bases; J trimming: 2 bases; junction bases outside the gene matches: 8. CDR3 length: 15 residues. The CDR3 loop is CASAILAGLTDTQYF. The DNA of the CDR3 is TGTGCCAGCGCTATTCTAGCGGGACTCACAGATACGCAGTATTTT.

V usage is TRBV6-6 and J usage is TRBJ1-2; tentatively, D is TRBD1 (5 bases). Germline V gene data show CDR1 as MNHNY and CDR2 as SVGAGI (reference sequence). This CDR3 has 16 amino acids. V lost 6 bases, J lost 4 bases, and 21 bases lay in between. The chain's CDR3 is CASSVNRPGGGYGYTF. DNA for the CDR3: TGTGCCAGCAGCGTAAATCGCCCGGGTGGGGGCTATGGCTACACCTTC.

On this clonotype itself: At one boundary the junction diverges from the germline segment, which might be a read error. The V gene is TRBV5-1, the J gene TRBJ2-2; 8 positions agree with TRBD2. The CDR3 runs to 18 residues. The germline gives CDR1 SGHRS, CDR2 YFSETQ. CDR3: CASSLGVGGSGNTGELFF. The CDR3 DNA reads TGCGCCAGCAGCTTGGGGGTCGGTGGTAGCGGGAACACTGGGGAGCTGTTTTTT.

The chain recombines TRBV20-1 with TRBJ2-7; 9 positions match TRBD1. V was clipped by 5 bases and J by 6 bases; unmatched bases: 11. Germline V gene lookup returns CDR1 DFQATT and CDR2 SNEGSKA (reference sequence). The CDR3 spans 14 residues. The CDR3 DNA reads as TGCAGTGCTCCTAAAGGGACAGGGACTGCCGAGCAGTACTTC. Its protein is CSAPKGTGTAEQYF.

This clonotype was found a few times. The V call is TRBV20-1, the J call TRBJ1-2, with D hard to call. Germline CDR1 and CDR2: DFQATT and SNEGSKA (reference sequence). The germline V and J ends were trimmed by 4 bases and 12 bases, with 18 bases remaining between them. The CDR3 is made up of 12 amino acids. The CDR3 DNA reads as TGCAGTGCTATACCACAAGGACGGAAGGACACCTTC. It translates to CSAIPQGRKDTF.

The table lists this clonotype with a few counts. This sequence joins TRBV29-1 and TRBJ2-1; D remains unclear. The J call may be wrong; the DNA end is better matched by TRBJ2-7. There are 11 residues in the CDR3. Germline V gives CDR1 SQVTM, CDR2 ANQGSEA. The CDR3 coding sequence is TGCAGCGTTGAAGGCCGGTACGAGCAGTACTTC. Translation gives CSVEGRYEQYF.

The genes are TRBV29-1 and TRBJ2-3; TRBD1 agrees at 11 bases. The CDR3 is 15 amino acids. Germline V gene data show CDR1 as SQVTM and CDR2 as ANQGSEA. V was clipped by 6 bases and J by 2 bases; unmatched bases: 7. CDR3 amino acids: CSVATGQGVTDTQYF. The CDR3 nucleotides read TGCAGCGTAGCGACGGGACAGGGGGTCACAGATACGCAGTATTTT.

In its sample, this clonotype was seen a few times. The CDR3 spells CASTRNEGPTNGYTF. In nucleotides, the CDR3 is TGTGCCAGCACTCGGAATGAGGGACCCACAAATGGCTACACCTTC. The gene calls are TRBV12-3 or TRBV12-4 and TRBJ1-2; tentatively, D is TRBD1 (5 bases). Trimming pared 7 bases from V and 6 bases from J, leaving 21 bases between. This CDR3 has 15 residues.

This chain uses TRBV5-1 with TRBJ1-1, with 9 bases fitting TRBD1. From germline, CDR1 is SGHRS and CDR2 YFSETQ. V was clipped by 3 bases and J by 6 bases; unmatched bases: 15. The CDR3 extends over 17 amino acids. CDR3 nucleotides: TGCGCCAGCAGCTCGGGAGGGACAGGGCGGATTCTCGCTGAAGCTTTCTTT. The encoded protein is CASSSGGTGRILAEAFF.

A few counts support this clonotype. The CDR3 DNA follows: TGTGCCAGCAGTTTATCGGGGGTAGCCAAAAACATTCAGTACTTC. Protein sequence: CASSLSGVAKNIQYF. The chain combines TRBV27 with TRBJ2-4, with D perhaps matching TRBD1 or TRBD2 (5 bases each). Looked up from germline, CDR1 is MNHEY and CDR2 is SMNVEV (reference sequence). Trimming removed 0 bases from V and 0 bases from J, with 6 bases in between. The CDR3 contains 15 residues.

The chain links TRBV6-6 to TRBJ1-3; no firm D call. V dropped 6 bases and J dropped 0 bases, with 9 bases sitting between them. Germline values: CDR1 MNHNY, CDR2 SVGAGI (reference sequence). The CDR3 spans 14 residues. The CDR3 nucleotides read TGTGCCAGCAGCGCCGCTTACTCTGGAAACACCATATATTTT. It specifies CASSAAYSGNTIYF.

There are a few counts of this clonotype. This chain joins TRBV7-2 and TRBJ2-1; possible D gene TRBD2, 6 bases. Trimming removed 0 bases at V and 3 bases at J, with 9 bases between. Per germline, CDR1 SGHTA and CDR2 FQGNSA. The CDR3 length is 15 residues. The CDR3 loop is CASSLAVGGYNEQFF. The CDR3 coding sequence is TGTGCCAGCAGCTTAGCAGTGGGGGGCTACAATGAGCAGTTCTTC.

This clonotype was observed a handful of times. The rearrangement joins TRBV7-2 to TRBJ2-7; 7 bases agree with TRBD1. The J segment lost 13 bases and the V segment lost 5 bases, leaving 14 bases of the junction unmatched. CDR1 SGHTA and CDR2 FQGNSA come from the germline V gene. CDR3 length equals 13 residues. The CDR3 region is CASSPDRVAPSYV. CDR3 coding DNA: TGTGCCAGCAGCCCCGACAGGGTAGCCCCTTCATACGTC.